A single sample is the source of the 6 T cell receptor beta chains below, sequenced in a study of regulatory T cells in long-lasting Graves disease. Regarding time point: newly diagnosed GD, antithyroid drugs for less than 3 months. PBMCs provided the RNA from which the TCR library was made. HTBI primers from iRepertoire and Arm-PCR of CDR3 regions yielded the TCR beta libraries. TCRdb redid the calling of the multiplex PCR reads with MiXCR, one entry per CDR3 protein. The sample carries about 540,000 distinct CDR3 sequences, less than 15% recorded once. These records were also assigned to another study, of T cells in Graves' hyperthyroidism and ophthalmopathy.

The sample was peripheral blood mononuclear cells (PBMCs), taken at new diagnosis, from a patient treated with antithyroid drugs. Receptors were obtained from a man aged 30 to 45 with Graves disease.

At least ten counts were recorded for this clonotype. The chain carries TRBV2 and TRBJ2-3; D gene unclear. The V end lost 6 bases, the J end lost 4 bases, and 14 bases lay between the germline ends. CDR3 length equals 14 residues. Germline V lookup: CDR1 SNHLY, CDR2 FYNNEI. CDR3: CASSEDGSADTQYF. CDR3 DNA sequence: TGTGCCAGCAGCGAGGACGGAAGCGCAGATACGCAGTATTTT.

This clonotype was seen many times. The J gene is TRBJ2-7, the V gene TRBV27; unclear D gene. Per the germline V gene, CDR1 is MNHEY and CDR2 is SMNVEV (reference sequence). CDR3 length: 16 amino acids. The ends were cut back, 4 bases at V and 5 bases at J, with 21 bases in the middle. CDR3 sequence: CASSSAPEDWSHEQYF. The DNA for the CDR3 is TGTGCCAGCAGTTCCGCCCCCGAGGATTGGTCCCACGAGCAGTACTTC.

There are a few counts of this clonotype. No conserved phenylalanine or tryptophan is present at the end of the CDR3, so a read error is the likely explanation. This chain uses TRBV9 with TRBJ2-1; TRBD1 is a possible D gene (5 bases). The CDR3 contains 15 residues. The germline V gene has CDR1 SGDLS and CDR2 YYNGEE. Trimming left V 4 bases short and J 1 base short, with 12 bases between. The CDR3 protein is CASSPLDRSYNEQFL. DNA of the CDR3: TGTGCCAGCAGCCCACTCGACAGATCCTACAATGAGCAGTTCCTC.

In this sample, this clonotype turned up many times. This chain connects TRBV11-2 to TRBJ1-2, with 7 positions matching TRBD1. CDR3 length: 15 amino acids. In germline, CDR1 is SGHAT, CDR2 FQNNGV. With V trimmed by 5 bases and J by 3 bases, 9 bases remained unmatched. The chain's CDR3 is CASSTYRGDYYGYTF. The CDR3 DNA sequence: TGTGCCAGCAGCACATACAGGGGTGATTACTATGGCTACACCTTC.

This clonotype came up a few times. The CDR3 nucleotides are TGTGCCAGCATCAACGGGTACAGGGGGAGATCCGGGGAGCTGTTTTTT. Translation: CASINGYRGRSGELFF. The V call is TRBV7-9, the J call TRBJ2-2; TRBD1 agrees at 8 bases. V trimming: 7 bases; J trimming: 6 bases; junction bases outside the gene matches: 13. The CDR3 contains 16 residues. The germline gives CDR1 SEHNR, CDR2 FQNEAQ (reference sequence).

This clonotype is a singleton in its sample. The chain recombines TRBV6-1 with TRBJ1-4; 8 nucleotides align to TRBD1. The CDR3 has 14 residues. Germline trimming cut 5 bases from V and 8 bases from J; bases unmatched to any gene: 7. Germline lookup yields CDR1 MNHNS and CDR2 SASEGT. The CDR3 DNA sequence: TGTGCCAGCAGTCGACAGGGGACAACCGAAAAACTGTTTTTT. This translates into CASSRQGTTEKLFF.